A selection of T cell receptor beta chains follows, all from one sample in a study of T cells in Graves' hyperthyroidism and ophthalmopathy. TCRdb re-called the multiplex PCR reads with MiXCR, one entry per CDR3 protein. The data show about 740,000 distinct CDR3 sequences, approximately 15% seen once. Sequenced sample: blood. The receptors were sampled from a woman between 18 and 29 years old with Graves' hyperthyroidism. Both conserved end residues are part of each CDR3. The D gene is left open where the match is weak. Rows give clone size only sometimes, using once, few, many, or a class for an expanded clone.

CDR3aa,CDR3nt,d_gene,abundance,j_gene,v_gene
CASSSRDGTRWDEQFF,TGTGCCAGCAGCTCGAGGGACGGCACTAGATGGGATGAGCAGTTCTTC,NA,many,TRBJ2-1,TRBV7-9
CASSHSGGPSGRADNEQFF,TGCGCCAGCAGCCACTCGGGGGGGCCTAGCGGGAGGGCCGACAATGAGCAGTTCTTC,TRBD2,NA,TRBJ2-1,TRBV7-8
CASSRLLAREQYF,TGCGCCAGCAGCCGTCTTCTCGCGAGGGAGCAGTACTTC,NA,many,TRBJ2-7,TRBV4-1
CASSLDGPQPQHF,TGCGCCAGCAGCCTAGACGGGCCTCAGCCCCAGCATTTT,NA,few,TRBJ1-5,TRBV4-1
CASSVARDRAYGYTF,TGTGCCAGCAGCGTAGCCCGGGACAGGGCCTATGGCTACACCTTC,TRBD1,NA,TRBJ1-2,TRBV9
CASRPGGSTDTQYF,TGTGCCAGCAGACCTGGGGGAAGCACAGATACGCAGTATTTT,NA,many,TRBJ2-3,TRBV7-2
CASRRMGQDLYGYTF,TGTGCCAGCCGAAGGATGGGACAGGACCTCTATGGCTACACCTTC,TRBD1,many,TRBJ1-2,TRBV5-5
CASRPGTGDTGELFF,TGTGCCAGCAGACCCGGGACGGGGGACACCGGGGAGCTGTTTTTT,NA,NA,TRBJ2-2,TRBV12-3/TRBV12-4
CAISGTSGANVLTF,TGTGCCATTTCCGGGACATCTGGGGCCAACGTCCTGACTTTC,NA,NA,TRBJ2-6,TRBV10-3
CAISEKGGGGTGELFF,TGTGCCATCAGTGAGAAGGGAGGCGGCGGCACCGGGGAGCTGTTTTTT,NA,few,TRBJ2-2,TRBV10-3
CASSPAGLREGLGEQYF,TGTGCCAGCAGTCCGGCGGGGCTCCGGGAGGGCCTTGGTGAGCAGTACTTC,TRBD2,NA,TRBJ2-7,TRBV28
CAWRIRDRDNYGYTF,TGTGCCTGGAGGATAAGGGACAGGGACAACTATGGCTACACCTTC,TRBD1,few,TRBJ1-2,TRBV30
CASSYFGGRVLSMNTEAFF,TGTGCCAGCAGTTACTTCGGTGGCAGGGTCCTTTCCATGAACACTGAAGCTTTCTTT,NA,many,TRBJ1-1,TRBV6-5
CASSPIQQSTLSEAFF,TGTGCCAGCAGTCCTATACAGCAATCAACTCTATCTGAAGCTTTCTTT,NA,few,TRBJ1-1,TRBV6-2/TRBV6-3
CASIPTSGAYNEQFF,TGTGCCAGCATCCCGACTAGCGGGGCCTACAATGAGCAGTTCTTC,TRBD2,NA,TRBJ2-1,TRBV11-2
CASGAGLNQPQHF,TGTGCCAGTGGGGCAGGCTTAAATCAGCCCCAGCATTTT,NA,few,TRBJ1-5,TRBV19
CASSLAGTSLYEQYF,TGCGCCAGCAGCTTGGCCGGGACTAGCTTATACGAGCAGTACTTC,TRBD2,NA,TRBJ2-7,TRBV5-1
CASSPRTVDYGYTF,TGTGCCAGCAGCCCAAGGACGGTTGACTATGGCTACACCTTC,NA,NA,TRBJ1-2,TRBV9
CASSVGLAGAGEQFF,TGTGCCAGCAGCGTAGGACTAGCGGGAGCAGGAGAGCAGTTCTTC,TRBD2,many,TRBJ2-1,TRBV9
CASSQLVGQHSNQPQHF,TGTGCCAGCAGCCAATTGGTGGGACAACATAGCAATCAGCCCCAGCATTTT,NA,NA,TRBJ1-5,TRBV16
CASSGRRVAEAFF,TGTGCCAGCAGTGGGAGGCGGGTCGCTGAAGCTTTCTTT,NA,many,TRBJ1-1,TRBV12-3/TRBV12-4
CASSPRQGLATYEQYF,TGTGCCAGCAGTCCCCGACAGGGGCTAGCCACCTACGAGCAGTACTTC,TRBD1,many,TRBJ2-7,TRBV12-3/TRBV12-4
CASSLDSNEQFF,TGTGCCAGCAGCTTGGACAGCAATGAGCAGTTCTTC,NA,many,TRBJ2-1,TRBV11-2
CASSNVPARYEQYF,TGTGCCAGCAGCAACGTACCCGCTAGGTACGAGCAGTACTTC,NA,NA,TRBJ2-7,TRBV6-1
CASSQDSGLAGVNEQFF,TGTGCCAGCAGCCAAGATTCGGGACTAGCGGGAGTTAATGAGCAGTTCTTC,TRBD2,many,TRBJ2-1,TRBV14
CSAEDRLSTDTQYF,TGCAGTGCTGAGGACAGGCTGAGCACAGATACGCAGTATTTT,TRBD1,NA,TRBJ2-3,TRBV20-1
CASSLQRLAANHNEQFF,TGTGCCAGCAGTTTACAGAGGCTAGCGGCAAACCACAATGAGCAGTTCTTC,TRBD2,many,TRBJ2-1,TRBV7-3
CASSPLRNGYGYTF,TGTGCCAGCAGCCCACTGAGGAACGGCTATGGCTACACCTTC,NA,NA,TRBJ1-2,TRBV28
CASSYTSYSTDTQYF,TGTGCCAGCAGCTACACTAGCTACAGCACAGATACGCAGTATTTT,NA,many,TRBJ2-3,TRBV7-9
CASSVGLVTGGETQYF,TGTGCCAGCAGCGTTGGTCTTGTTACGGGGGGGGAGACCCAGTACTTC,TRBD2,few,TRBJ2-5,TRBV9
CASLPRTANTEAFF,TGTGCCAGCCTACCAAGGACAGCGAACACTGAAGCTTTCTTT,NA,many,TRBJ1-1,TRBV25-1
CASSRGPGLADNEQFF,TGTGCCAGCTCACGGGGGCCGGGACTAGCGGACAATGAGCAGTTCTTC,TRBD2,many,TRBJ2-1,TRBV18
CASSRTGGSPYSNQPQHF,TGTGCCAGTAGTAGGACGGGGGGCTCCCCTTATAGCAATCAGCCCCAGCATTTT,NA,once,TRBJ1-5,TRBV19
CASNRDTSYEQYF,TGTGCCAGCAACCGGGACACTTCCTACGAGCAGTACTTC,NA,many,TRBJ2-7,TRBV18
CASSLTSGTGANVLTF,TGTGCCAGCAGTCTGACTAGCGGGACTGGGGCCAACGTCCTGACTTTC,TRBD2,many,TRBJ2-6,TRBV12-3/TRBV12-4
CASSQDHRVYGYTF,TGTGCCAGCAGCCAAGATCACAGGGTCTATGGCTACACCTTC,NA,few,TRBJ1-2,TRBV14